These T cell receptor beta chains were read from a single sample in a study of neurological immune-mediated disorders. From the 5' RACE reads, TCRdb called clonotypes with MiXCR, one entry per CDR3 protein. The sample contains roughly 50,000 distinct CDR3 sequences, about 15% of which appear only once. The source material was PBMCs. These receptors were taken from a man between 60 and 75 years old in good health. The CDR3 runs from the conserved cysteine through the conserved F or W. Fields, in order: J gene, clone size, V gene, D gene, CDR3 DNA, CDR3 protein. The D gene is left open where the match is weak. Only some rows state a clone size, as once, few, many or a class for expanded clones.

TRBJ2-7	many	TRBV25-1	-	TGTGCCAGCAGTGAGTTGGGGCTGCTAGCCGGGGGCGAGCAGTACTTC	CASSELGLLAGGEQYF
TRBJ2-1	many	TRBV5-5	-	TGTGCCAGCAGCTTGTTTAATGTGGGTGAGCAGTTCTTC	CASSLFNVGEQFF
TRBJ2-6	-	TRBV7-2	TRBD1	TGTGCCAGCAGCTTAACCGGGACAGCTGCTGGGGCCAACGTCCTGACTTTC	CASSLTGTAAGANVLTF
TRBJ2-5	medium-sized	TRBV5-5	-	TGTGCCAGCAGCCCCAGTCTCTCGGGCATCCAAGAGACCCAGTACTTC	CASSPSLSGIQETQYF
TRBJ2-5	many	TRBV20-1	-	TGCAGTGCTACCGTTTCGTACCAAGAGACCCAGTACTTC	CSATVSYQETQYF
TRBJ1-2	many	TRBV6-5	TRBD1	TGTGCCAGCACAGGGGGCGTAGGCTACACCTTC	CASTGGVGYTF
TRBJ1-1	few	TRBV5-1	-	TGCGCCAGCAGCTTAGCCACAGCGAACACTGAAGCTTTCTTT	CASSLATANTEAFF
TRBJ2-2	many	TRBV6-2/TRBV6-3	-	TGTGCCAGCAGTTACGTCCCCGGACAGACGAACACCGGGGAGCTGTTTTTT	CASSYVPGQTNTGELFF
TRBJ2-7	few	TRBV14	-	TGTGCCAGCAGCCAAGGTGTACTTTTTACCTACGAGCAGTACTTC	CASSQGVLFTYEQYF
TRBJ1-1	many	TRBV28	-	TGTGCCAGCAGTTTGCGGGCCCCCGCCGACACTGAAGCTTTCTTT	CASSLRAPADTEAFF
TRBJ2-1	many	TRBV20-1	TRBD2	TGCAGTGCTATTCGACTAGCGGGAGAGCAGTTCTTC	CSAIRLAGEQFF
TRBJ1-1	-	TRBV5-1	-	TGCGCCAGCAGCTTGGAGTCGGGGGCACTTAACACTGAAGCTTTCTTT	CASSLESGALNTEAFF
TRBJ2-2	many	TRBV2	TRBD1	TGTGCCAGCAGACCCGGGACAGGGAACACCGGGGAGCTGTTTTTT	CASRPGTGNTGELFF
TRBJ2-7	-	TRBV4-2	-	TGTGCCAGCAGCCCCAGGACAGCGCCCTCCTACGAGCAGTACTTC	CASSPRTAPSYEQYF
TRBJ2-3	many	TRBV2	TRBD1	TGTGCCAGCAGTGAATGGGACAGGAGCACAGATACGCAGTATTTT	CASSEWDRSTDTQYF
TRBJ1-4	many	TRBV5-1	-	TGCGCCAGCAGCTTCACAGGGCCACATAATGAAAAACTGTTTTTT	CASSFTGPHNEKLFF
TRBJ2-5	-	TRBV12-3/TRBV12-4	-	TGTGCCACTAACAGCCAGGGAGTTGAGACCCAGTACTTC	CATNSQGVETQYF
TRBJ2-1	-	TRBV12-3/TRBV12-4	-	TGTGCCTCGGGAGTGGGAGTGCCCAATGAGCAGTTATTC	CASGVGVPNEQLF
TRBJ2-1	-	TRBV15	-	TGTGCCACCAGCAGTGCTTGGACCCCAGAGACCCAGTTCTTC	CATSSAWTPETQFF
TRBJ2-3	-	TRBV7-2	TRBD2	TGTGCCAGCAGCTCATCTCCGAGCGGGAGATTGGGCGGTAAACAGTATTTT	CASSSSPSGRLGGKQYF
TRBJ2-1	-	TRBV24-1	TRBD1	TGTGCCACCAGTGTTGGGACAGGGCCCTACAATTATCAGTTCTTC	CATSVGTGPYNYQFF
TRBJ2-1	many	TRBV5-1	TRBD2	TGCGCCAGCCGACTAGCGTTCAATGAGCAGTTCTTC	CASRLAFNEQFF
TRBJ1-2	many	TRBV20-1	-	TGCAGTGCTCTATTACCGAATCCAGGGGGCTACACCTTC	CSALLPNPGGYTF
TRBJ2-6	-	TRBV4-3	TRBD2	TGCGCCAGCAGCCCCAAATCTGGACTAGTGCAAACTGGGGCTAACGTCCTGACTTTC	CASSPKSGLVQTGANVLTF
TRBJ2-1	many	TRBV5-1	TRBD2	TGCGCCAGCAGCCCGGGACTAGCGGGAGTTTATGAGCAGTTCTTC	CASSPGLAGVYEQFF
TRBJ2-3	many	TRBV15	TRBD2	TGTGCCACCACCGTAGCGGGAGCTATGACAGATACGCAGTATTTT	CATTVAGAMTDTQYF
TRBJ1-5	many	TRBV7-8	TRBD1	TGTGCCAGCAGCGTGACAGGGGATAGCAATCAGCCCCAGCATTTT	CASSVTGDSNQPQHF
TRBJ2-2	many	TRBV20-1	TRBD2	TGCAGTGCAACCAGCGGGAGGGGAGACACCGGGGAGCTGTTTTTT	CSATSGRGDTGELFF
TRBJ2-7	many	TRBV6-2/TRBV6-3	-	TGTGCCAGCAGCTACGGACAGTCATACGAGCAGTACTTC	CASSYGQSYEQYF
TRBJ2-2	many	TRBV7-2	-	TGTGCCAGCAGCTTAAGTATGGGAGGCACCGGGGAGCTGTTTTTT	CASSLSMGGTGELFF
TRBJ2-3	once	TRBV5-1	-	TGCGCCAGCAGCTTGGGGCCTAGGAAGACAGATACGCAGTATTTT	CASSLGPRKTDTQYF
TRBJ2-2	many	TRBV11-2	TRBD1	TGTGCCAGCAGCTTGGACAGGGGAGACACCGGGGAGCTGTTTTTT	CASSLDRGDTGELFF
TRBJ2-2	many	TRBV12-3/TRBV12-4	-	TGTGCCAGTAGGGAGGGGGCGAGCACCGGGGAGCTGTTTTTT	CASREGASTGELFF
TRBJ2-7	many	TRBV6-6	TRBD1	TGTGCCAGCAGTTACGGGACAGAGTACGAGCAGTACTTC	CASSYGTEYEQYF
TRBJ2-7	-	TRBV19	TRBD2	TGTGCCAGGGGCTGCTCGGGACTAGTGGCGGACGAGCAGTACTTC	CARGCSGLVADEQYF
TRBJ1-5	many	TRBV20-1	-	TGCAGTGCTACCCGTATCCCGGGGAGCAATCAGCCCCAGCATTTT	CSATRIPGSNQPQHF